The clone carrying this TCR beta chain has at least ten counts. Antigen: not known. These data are taken from a study of T cells in Graves' hyperthyroidism and ophthalmopathy. Study observations and caveats: Before onset, ophthalmopathy was predicted by the model a median around 6.5 months earlier. The blood repertoire included most of the expanded thyroid clonotypes above 0.001. A 13 V-J model separated ophthalmopathy from stable hyperthyroidism.

The CDR3 is 13 amino acids. V was trimmed by 5 bases and J by 8 bases, leaving 12 bases between them. Germline V lookup: CDR1 SGHTA, CDR2 FQGNSA. Amplification targeted TCR beta CDR3 regions from RNA transcripts. HTBI primers drove first-round RT-PCR of the TCR CDR3. In TCRdb, the multiplex PCR reads were re-called with MiXCR into one record per CDR3 protein. The sample records roughly 570,000 distinct CDR3 sequences, 46% being singletons. The clonotype originates from an adult woman with Graves' disease, either hyperthyroidism or ophthalmopathy (not recorded which). The sequenced sample consisted of peripheral blood or thyroid tissue (not recorded which). The chain employs TRBV7-2 and TRBJ1-4; D possibly corresponds to TRBD1 (5 bases). The CDR3: CASSPGTEEKLFF. The CDR3 DNA follows: TGTGCCAGCAGCCCCGGGACGGAGGAAAAACTGTTTTTT.